This T cell receptor beta chain was recorded in a study of blood T cell repertoires in COVID-19 (dated by TCRdb to about 2020). As for the study more broadly: Collaborator samples came from the United States, Italy and Spain and covered acute and convalescent phases of COVID-19. The material from the prospective study consisted of cDNA or gDNA derived from T cells, B-cell-depleted T cells, or PBMCs. Deeply sampled blood TCRbeta repertoires from subjects exposed to, actively infected with, or recovered from COVID-19 were included in the dataset. The repertoires were made available in a free public database intended to serve as a resource for research on the immune response to SARS-CoV-2. Samples came from the ongoing ImmuneRACE study (first 160 participants) plus 1,254 subjects from 6 global collaborators. The sample metadata nearly always contained a de-identified subject ID, COVID-19 status, age in years and sex. Where HLA class I and class II types were available, the types were taken from metadata supplied by the sample provider, not from assay-based typing.

The table lists this clone with a count of one. Its antigen specificity is not known. No much larger clone is present one base from it, and per-base qualities are unavailable. What the work shows at the level of the full study, not this receptor alone: Clinical and demographic metadata were provided uncurated, with the amount varying by source and participant.

Participants in the prospective study were aged roughly 18 to 90 years, lived in about two dozen United States geographic areas, and enrolled through a virtual design. To assign participants to cohorts, the prospective study relied on clinical history that participants themselves reported in a screening survey and a study questionnaire. For ImmuneRACE Cohort 3, a participant was defined as recovered based on two consecutive negative NP/OP PCR tests, clearance by a healthcare professional, or resolution of symptoms. Each participant in the prospective study had whole blood, serum and a nasopharyngeal or oropharyngeal swab collected by mobile phlebotomists. Prospective study participants could optionally give additional blood draws and questionnaires over an approximately two-month period. Before DNA extraction, blood samples from the prospective study were shipped at room temperature or frozen.

V gives up 4 bases and J gives up 1 base, and the segment between their germline ends measures 14 bases. The CDR3 goes from the cysteine to the phenylalanine over 15 residues. Only CDR3 DNA remains: 45 bases, in frame from the first base. CDR1 and CDR2, looked up from the germline V gene, are SGHRS and YFSETQ. TCRbeta CDR3 regions were amplified from genomic DNA by means of the immunoSEQ Assay, a bias-controlled multiplex PCR. The published analysis was carried out like this. Nucleated cell counts per sample were estimated from amplification of reference gene primers within the assay. Sequence reads were collapsed and filtered to measure the absolute abundance of every unique TCRbeta CDR3 rearrangement. For each sample, productive Simpson clonality was calculated as the square root of Simpson's diversity index across productive rearrangements. The table comes from immuneACCESS by way of TCRdb, which keeps in-frame sequences with V and J called. Part of the clones is missing from these tables; in studies checked, under half for an unresolved V gene and the rest for unknown reasons. From that table come the V and J calls and clone size; the DNA was used to work out D and trimming. The sample table holds 190,000 or so clones, of which roughly 90% were seen once. Approximately 8% of the sample is held by the ten biggest clonotypes.

This sequence originates from a woman under 30 who had recovered from COVID-19. Recombination joined TRBV5-1 with TRBJ1-2; the D segment cannot be called with confidence. Sequencing used PBMCs or T cells enriched from blood (not recorded which). The nucleotide sequence reads TGCGCCAGCAGCCCCCAGTTGTCTGGTAACTATGGCTACACCTTC. It translates as CASSPQLSGNYGYTF.